Below, 31 T cell receptor beta chains from the same sample are listed, as sequenced in a study of PD-1 blockade in classical Hodgkin lymphoma. TCRdb keeps only in-frame clones here, not all; method: immunoSEQ multiplex PCR. The profile shows over 25,000 clones, around 87% of them singletons. Time point meaning: cycle 4 day 1 (C4D1), after around six weeks of nivolumab. With no exception, relapse followed autologous stem cell transplantation in all patients, and brentuximab vedotin exposure varied. Researchers report purifying CD4+ T cells from thawed PBMCs by magnetic negative selection. The specimen comprised CD4+ T cells from blood, sampled before the fourth cycle of nivolumab. All receptors come from a human donor with classical Hodgkin lymphoma.

The chain links TRBV19 to TRBJ1-2, with D maybe TRBD1 (5 bases). CDR1 and CDR2 (germline): LNHDA, SQIVND (reference sequence). The CDR3 is 14 amino acids. Between the trimmed V and J ends, which lost 3 bases and 4 bases, there was a span of 12 bases. The DNA of the CDR3 is TGTGCCAGTAGTATTAGGGGTCTCTCCTATGGCTACACCTTC. Protein: CASSIRGLSYGYTF. Full variable domain (missing parts from reference TRBV19 and TRBJ1-2): DGGITQSPKYLFRKEGQNVTLSCEQNLNHDAMYWYRQDPGQGLRLIYYSQIVNDFQKGDIAEGYSVSREKKESFPLTVTSAQKNPTAFYLCASSIRGLSYGYTFGSGTRLTVV.

The chain has TRBV5-1 and TRBJ1-4; maybe TRBD1 (5 bases). V lost 4 bases to trimming and J lost 10 bases, with 20 bases between them. This CDR3 is built from 15 residues. From germline, CDR1 is SGHRS and CDR2 YFSETQ. CDR3 bases: TGCGCCAGCAGCATATCGGGACTCACGCCGGGAAAACTGTTTTTT. This gives the protein CASSISGLTPGKLFF.

This chain joins TRBV2 and TRBJ2-2; D is unclear. Trimming took 6 bases from V and 6 from J, leaving 14 bases between them. CDR1 and CDR2 from the germline V gene are SNHLY and FYNNEI. The CDR3 loop spans 14 amino acids. The chain's CDR3 is CASSQPRSPGELFF. In nucleotides, the CDR3 is TGTGCCAGCAGCCAACCTAGATCCCCCGGGGAGCTGTTTTTT.

This sequence joins TRBV10-2 and TRBJ2-7; tentatively, D is TRBD2 (5 bases). CDR1 is WSHSY, CDR2 SAAADI, per germline. CDR3 length: 16 residues. V lost 6 bases to trimming and J lost 3 bases, with 21 bases between them. DNA for the CDR3: TGCGCCAGCAGGGAGAGAAAACGGACTTCCCGCTACGAGCAGTACTTC. Protein: CASRERKRTSRYEQYF.

This chain connects TRBV29-1 to TRBJ1-2; the D is unclear. Per germline, CDR1 SQVTM and CDR2 ANQGSEA. The CDR3 is 14 residues long. Trimming left V 0 bases short and J 3 bases short, with 11 bases between. CDR3 DNA sequence: TGCAGCGTTGAAGATTTACAGTTTGACTATGGCTACACCTTC. This gives the protein CSVEDLQFDYGYTF.

The chain is built from TRBV6-4 and TRBJ1-2; D is perhaps TRBD1 (6 bases). Germline CDR1 MRHNA, CDR2 SNTAGT. The CDR3 runs 15 residues. V gave up 2 bases and J gave up 8 bases, with 18 bases separating them. Here the CDR3 reads CASSDGNRATGGYTF. CDR3 bases: TGTGCCAGCAGTGACGGGAACAGGGCTACGGGCGGCTACACCTTC.

The V and J genes are TRBV7-2 and TRBJ1-6, with D hard to call. This CDR3 is 15 amino acids long. Germline V CDR1 and CDR2: SGHTA, FQGNSA. V dropped 1 base and J dropped 7 bases, with 11 bases sitting between them. CDR3 region: CASSLVETGNSPLHF. The DNA for the CDR3 is TGTGCCAGCAGCTTAGTGGAGACGGGGAATTCACCCCTCCACTTT.

In this sample, this clone turned up a few times. The chain links TRBV10-3 to TRBJ2-1; possible D gene TRBD1, 5 bases. V was shortened by 0 bases and J by 7 bases, with 10 bases between the two germline ends. CDR3 size: 14 residues. Germline loops: CDR1 ENHRY, CDR2 SYGVKD. The CDR3 nucleotides are TGTGCCATCAGTGAGTCGCTGGGGCGGAATGAGCAGTTCTTC. Translation gives CAISESLGRNEQFF.

The chain has TRBV6-5 and TRBJ2-1, with 7 bases identical to TRBD1. The CDR3 extends over 14 amino acids. V lost 0 bases to trimming and J lost 8 bases; unmatched junction nucleotides: 4. Germline loops: CDR1 MNHEY, CDR2 SVGAGI. DNA of the CDR3: TGTGCCAGCAGTTACTCGTACAGGGGCTATGAGCAGTTCTTC. It encodes CASSYSYRGYEQFF.

The genes are TRBV6-1 and TRBJ1-1; no definite D call. The ends were cut back, 3 bases at V and 4 bases at J, with 24 bases in the middle. The CDR3 is made up of 18 amino acids. Germline CDR1 is MNHNS and CDR2 is SASEGT. The CDR3 DNA is TGTGCCAGCAGTGAGGCCCGTCGGACCCCTAGAGGGATCACTGAAGCTTTCTTT. Protein: CASSEARRTPRGITEAFF.

This clone was seen more than once but under ten times. This chain connects TRBV7-6 to TRBJ2-7; 8 nucleotides match TRBD1. Unmatched junction bases numbered 5, after V lost 1 base and J lost 6 bases. Per the germline V gene, CDR1 is SGHVS and CDR2 is FNYEAQ. This CDR3 is 14 amino acids long. The CDR3 here is CASSLGPGQGEQYF. CDR3 in DNA: TGTGCCAGCAGCTTAGGCCCAGGACAGGGCGAGCAGTACTTC.

J is TRBJ2-1 and V is TRBV30; no reliable D call. Trimming took off 3 bases at V and 3 bases at J, with 9 bases between the two ends. This CDR3 is 13 amino acids long. Per the germline V gene, CDR1 is GTSNPN and CDR2 is SVGIG (reference sequence). The CDR3 loop reads CAWRESHYNEQFF. CDR3 nucleotide sequence: TGTGCCTGGAGGGAGTCCCACTACAATGAGCAGTTCTTC. Full variable domain (missing parts from reference TRBV30 and TRBJ2-1): SQTIHQWPATLVQPVGSPLSLECTVEGTSNPNLYWYRQAAGRGLQLLFYSVGIGQISSEVPQNLSASRPQDRQFILSSKKLLLSDSGFYLCAWRESHYNEQFFGPGTRLTVL.

J is TRBJ1-2 and V is TRBV19, with 7 bases fitting TRBD1. V trimming: 6 bases; J trimming: 3 bases; junction bases outside the gene matches: 7. This CDR3 has 14 amino acids. CDR1 and CDR2 from the germline V gene are LNHDA and SQIVND (reference sequence). This CDR3 reads CASRRYQGDYGYTF. The CDR3 DNA reads as TGTGCCAGTAGGAGATACCAGGGGGACTATGGCTACACCTTC. The variable domain in full, with the rest retrieved from reference TRBV19 and TRBJ1-2, is DGGITQSPKYLFRKEGQNVTLSCEQNLNHDAMYWYRQDPGQGLRLIYYSQIVNDFQKGDIAEGYSVSREKKESFPLTVTSAQKNPTAFYLCASRRYQGDYGYTFGSGTRLTVV.

This clone appeared a single time. The V call is TRBV6-5, the J call TRBJ2-3, with D possibly TRBD1 on 6 matching bases. CDR3 length equals 13 residues. Germline CDR1 reads MNHEY; CDR2 reads SVGAGI. V was clipped by 5 bases and J by 4 bases, with 10 bases between them. CDR3 in amino acids: CASSTPGADTQYF. The DNA of the CDR3 is TGTGCCAGCAGTACCCCAGGGGCAGATACGCAGTATTTT.

The rearrangement joins TRBV10-2 to TRBJ2-7, with 8 bases lining up with TRBD1. Losses at the gene ends were 6 bases for V and 6 bases for J; bases not matched to a gene: 10. Per germline, CDR1 WSHSY and CDR2 SAAADI. The length of the CDR3 is 14 residues. CDR3 in DNA: TGCGCCAGCAGGCCCGGGACAGGCCCCCTCGAGCAGTACTTC. Its translation: CASRPGTGPLEQYF.

This chain connects TRBV18 to TRBJ1-6, with D possibly matching TRBD1 (6 bases). Germline-derived CDR1 and CDR2 are KGHSH and LQKENI. With 2 bases removed from V and 0 bases from J, the gap between germline ends came to 11 bases. The CDR3 runs 17 residues. The CDR3 is CASSPGGRSSYNSPLHF. In nucleotides, the CDR3 is TGTGCCAGCTCACCAGGGGGCAGGAGCTCCTATAATTCACCCCTCCACTTT.

This sequence joins TRBV28 and TRBJ1-5, with D possibly TRBD1 on 6 matching bases. Trimming stripped 5 bases from V and 4 bases from J, with 12 bases between. Germline V gene sequence: CDR1 MDHEN, CDR2 SYDVKM. CDR3 size: 14 residues. CDR3 protein: CASSIRRGNQPQHF. DNA of the CDR3: TGTGCCAGCAGTATCCGCAGGGGAAATCAGCCCCAGCATTTT.

The chain is built from TRBV18 and TRBJ2-7, with D maybe TRBD2 (5 bases). Germline V gene data show CDR1 as KGHSH and CDR2 as LQKENI. The CDR3 loop spans 15 amino acids. The V gene lost 0 bases and the J gene lost 0 bases, with 9 bases spanning the gap. The CDR3 DNA is TGTGCCAGCTCACCACCGGGGAGCTTCTCCTACGAGCAGTACTTC. This translates into CASSPPGSFSYEQYF.

V usage is TRBV7-6 and J usage is TRBJ2-5; D uncertain. Germline V CDR1 and CDR2: SGHVS, FNYEAQ. The CDR3 is 14 residues long. Trimming took 0 bases from V and 5 from J, leaving 10 bases between them. The CDR3 loop reads CASSLAGRQETQYF. In DNA, the CDR3 is TGTGCCAGCAGCTTAGCTGGTAGGCAGGAGACCCAGTACTTC.

The chain uses TRBV18 and TRBJ2-7, with TRBD1 matching over 8 bases. This CDR3 has 15 residues. Trimming took 1 base from V and 2 from J; bases not matched to a gene: 4. Germline V CDR1 and CDR2: KGHSH, LQKENI. The CDR3 spells CASSPQTGETYEQYF. The DNA for the CDR3 is TGTGCCAGCTCACCACAGACAGGGGAAACCTACGAGCAGTACTTC.

The V and J genes are TRBV5-1 and TRBJ1-6, with D possibly being TRBD1 (6 bases). The germline V and J ends were trimmed by 3 bases and 3 bases, with 13 bases remaining between them. The CDR3 extends over 16 amino acids. Per the germline V gene, CDR1 is SGHRS and CDR2 is YFSETQ. The CDR3 DNA sequence: TGCGCCAGCAGCTCAGGGGTCGGCTACTATAATTCACCCCTCCACTTT. Its translation is CASSSGVGYYNSPLHF.

The chain is built from TRBV5-1 and TRBJ2-1, with 7 nucleotides matching TRBD1. The length of the CDR3 is 14 residues. J lost 3 bases, V lost 3 bases, and 3 bases had no gene match. Germline V gives CDR1 SGHRS, CDR2 YFSETQ. The CDR3 here is CASSSDRLYNEQFF. The DNA for the CDR3 is TGCGCCAGCAGCTCGGACAGGCTCTACAATGAGCAGTTCTTC.

The J gene is TRBJ2-3, the V gene TRBV28; possibly TRBD2 for D (5 bases). The CDR3 extends over 18 amino acids. V was cut by 7 bases and J by 2 bases, with 25 bases left in between. The germline V gene has CDR1 MDHEN and CDR2 SYDVKM. For the CDR3, the DNA is TGTGCCAGCACCCCCAAAGGGTGGCTAGCCCAGAACACAGATACGCAGTATTTT. It yields the protein CASTPKGWLAQNTDTQYF.

V gene TRBV5-1 combines with J gene TRBJ2-2, with TRBD1 matching 8 bases. V gave up 4 bases and J gave up 1 base; unmatched junction bases: 6. Germline assignment: CDR1 SGHRS and CDR2 YFSETQ. The length of the CDR3 is 16 residues. The CDR3 reads CASSNLDRVNTGELFF. The CDR3 nucleotides are TGCGCCAGCAGCAACCTGGACAGGGTGAACACCGGGGAGCTGTTTTTT.

The chain recombines TRBV7-9 with TRBJ2-3; D uncertain. V lost 3 bases and J lost 6, with 19 bases in between. CDR1 SEHNR and CDR2 FQNEAQ come from the germline V gene (reference sequence). The CDR3 sequence is 16 residues long. In DNA, the CDR3 is TGTGCCAGCAGCTTGATAGGGCCGCCTCCCCGGGATACGCAGTATTTT. It encodes CASSLIGPPPRDTQYF.

V usage is TRBV10-3 and J usage is TRBJ2-3, with D maybe TRBD2 (7 bases). CDR1 is ENHRY and CDR2 is SYGVKD in the germline V gene. The ends were cut back, 6 bases at V and 4 bases at J, with 17 bases in the middle. This CDR3 contains 15 residues. The CDR3 DNA sequence: TGTGCCATCAGCCGGGGGGCGGGGGAGTCAGATACGCAGTATTTT. This translates into CAISRGAGESDTQYF.

The chain employs TRBV5-4 and TRBJ2-1; D is perhaps TRBD1 (6 bases). There are 13 residues in the CDR3. Germline values: CDR1 SGHNT, CDR2 YYREEE (reference sequence). With 2 bases removed from V and 4 bases from J, the gap between germline ends came to 7 bases. The CDR3, as DNA: TGTGCCAGCAGCTTCGACAGGTACAATGAGCAGTTCTTC. Protein product: CASSFDRYNEQFF.

The CDR3 nucleotides are TGTGCCAGTAGTCCATTCGTTTCCGCTAACTATGGCTACACCTTC. Its translation: CASSPFVSANYGYTF. The chain joins TRBV19 to TRBJ1-2; D gene uncertain. The length of the CDR3 is 15 residues. Germline-derived CDR1 and CDR2 are LNHDA and SQIVND (reference sequence). V lost 5 bases, J lost 0 bases, and 13 bases lay in between. Full variable domain (remainder filled in from reference TRBV19 and TRBJ1-2): DGGITQSPKYLFRKEGQNVTLSCEQNLNHDAMYWYRQDPGQGLRLIYYSQIVNDFQKGDIAEGYSVSREKKESFPLTVTSAQKNPTAFYLCASSPFVSANYGYTFGSGTRLTVV.

CDR3 loop: CASSDLAGYSPLHF. The CDR3 DNA is TGTGCCAGCAGTGATCTGGCAGGGTATTCACCCCTCCACTTT. The chain carries TRBV2 and TRBJ1-6; a weak D match, TRBD1 (5 bases). The ends were cut back, 3 bases at V and 8 bases at J, with 11 bases in the middle. CDR1 and CDR2 from the germline V gene are SNHLY and FYNNEI. The CDR3 has 14 amino acids.

V gene TRBV2 combines with J gene TRBJ1-2; D is unresolved. The germline V gene encodes CDR1 SNHLY and CDR2 FYNNEI. The CDR3 covers 15 residues. V gave up 4 bases and J gave up 0 bases, with 12 bases separating them. CDR3 loop: CASSVDPRPNYGYTF. CDR3 DNA sequence: TGTGCCAGCAGTGTGGACCCTCGACCTAACTATGGCTACACCTTC.

The CDR3 DNA reads as TGTGCCTGGAGTGTAGGTCTAGCGGGAGAGGTTGAGCAGTTCTTC. This sequence encodes CAWSVGLAGEVEQFF. The chain combines TRBV30 with TRBJ2-1; 10 bases fit TRBD2. With V trimmed by 0 bases and J by 9 bases, 8 bases remained unmatched. This CDR3 comprises 15 residues. Germline-derived CDR1 and CDR2 are GTSNPN and SVGIG (reference sequence). Based on the CDR3 plus reference TRBV30 and TRBJ2-1, the full variable domain is SQTIHQWPATLVQPVGSPLSLECTVEGTSNPNLYWYRQAAGRGLQLLFYSVGIGQISSEVPQNLSASRPQDRQFILSSKKLLLSDSGFYLCAWSVGLAGEVEQFFGPGTRLTVL.